The rows below give T cell receptor beta chains drawn from one sample of a study of Ad26.COV2.S vaccination and SARS-CoV-2 variants. Libraries were prepared by immunoSEQ multiplex PCR; TCRdb keeps only in-frame clonotypes and omits some of them. This table has under 300,000 clones, roughly nine tenths appearing once. Sequenced material: peripheral blood, taken in a trial of Ad26.COV2.S vaccine versus placebo. These receptors were taken from a person aged 18-60 years who received the Ad26.COV2.S COVID-19 vaccine or a placebo. Each CDR3 is given with its conserved first and last residue. The D gene is left open where the match is weak. Some rows have no size entry. The others give once, few or many, or a class for an expanded clone.

J,V,D,size,CDR3,DNA
TRBJ2-1,TRBV5-1,.,.,CASSPGQYNEQFF,TGCGCCAGCAGCCCGGGACAATACAATGAGCAGTTCTTC
TRBJ1-3,TRBV6-5,.,.,CASSSDGGSGNTIYF,TGTGCCAGCAGTTCGGACGGGGGCTCTGGAAACACCATATATTTT
TRBJ2-3,TRBV12-5,.,.,CASGLSLGWGLSTDTQYF,TGTGCTAGTGGTTTGAGTCTCGGTTGGGGACTGAGCACAGATACGCAGTATTTT
TRBJ1-2,TRBV6-5,.,.,CASSYKARDGYTF,TGTGCCAGCAGTTACAAGGCCAGAGATGGCTACACCTTC
TRBJ1-5,TRBV7-8,TRBD1,.,CASSQDRVGNQPQHF,TGTGCCAGCAGCCAAGACAGGGTTGGCAATCAGCCCCAGCATTTT
TRBJ1-5,TRBV6-1,.,.,CASSEPGRNQPQHF,TGTGCCAGCAGTGAACCAGGGCGCAATCAGCCCCAGCATTTT
TRBJ2-5,TRBV5-5,TRBD1,.,CASSPGQGPETQYF,TGTGCCAGCAGCCCGGGACAGGGGCCAGAGACCCAGTACTTC
TRBJ1-4,TRBV2,.,.,CASSELPHEKLFF,TGTGCCAGCAGTGAGCTGCCTCATGAAAAACTGTTTTTT
TRBJ2-7,TRBV19,TRBD1,.,CASSPDPQGGHYEQYF,TGTGCCAGTAGTCCCGACCCACAGGGGGGCCACTACGAGCAGTACTTC
TRBJ2-1,TRBV5-1,.,.,CASSRVAEAYNEQFF,TGCGCCAGCAGCCGGGTAGCGGAGGCCTACAATGAGCAGTTCTTC
TRBJ2-3,TRBV5-1,TRBD1,.,CASSPGQDTDTQYF,TGCGCCAGCAGCCCCGGACAGGACACAGATACGCAGTATTTT
TRBJ2-2,TRBV27,.,.,CASSLGFTGELFF,TGTGCCAGCAGTTTAGGGTTCACCGGGGAGCTGTTTTTT
TRBJ2-7,TRBV11-2,TRBD2,.,CASSLGTSGYEQYF,TGTGCCAGCAGCTTAGGGACTAGCGGATACGAGCAGTACTTC
TRBJ1-1,TRBV6-5,.,once,CASSSVNTEAFF,TGTGCCAGCAGTTCTGTGAACACTGAAGCTTTCTTT
TRBJ2-3,TRBV4-1,TRBD1,.,CASSPDRGTDTQYF,TGCGCCAGCAGCCCGGACAGGGGCACAGATACGCAGTATTTT
TRBJ2-5,TRBV6-6,.,.,CASSYTDTETQYF,TGTGCCAGCAGTTACACAGATACCGAGACCCAGTACTTC
TRBJ2-1,TRBV5-1,.,.,CASSPAGGKQFF,TGCGCCAGCAGCCCCGCTGGCGGGAAGCAGTTCTTC
TRBJ1-1,TRBV3-1/TRBV3-2,.,once,CASSQGFGAEAFF,TGTGCCAGCAGCCAAGGGTTTGGTGCTGAAGCTTTCTTT
TRBJ2-1,TRBV7-2,.,.,CASSFASDEQFF,TGTGCCAGCAGCTTTGCGAGCGATGAGCAGTTCTTC
TRBJ2-5,TRBV19,.,.,CATSRDPYQETQYF,TGTGCCACCTCTCGGGACCCGTACCAAGAGACCCAGTACTTC
TRBJ2-3,TRBV29-1,.,.,CSVEDRGSHTQYF,TGCAGCGTTGAAGACCGGGGGTCTCATACGCAGTATTTT
TRBJ2-5,TRBV4-3,.,.,CASRSEMAGQETQYF,TGCGCCAGCAGATCCGAGATGGCAGGCCAAGAGACCCAGTACTTC
TRBJ2-3,TRBV19,.,.,CASSTLLGTDTQYF,TGTGCCAGTAGTACCCTACTAGGCACAGATACGCAGTATTTT
TRBJ2-3,TRBV4-1,TRBD2,.,CASSPDGGGGLADTQYF,TGCGCCAGCAGCCCTGACGGGGGCGGGGGGTTGGCAGATACGCAGTATTTT
TRBJ2-3,TRBV3-1/TRBV3-2,TRBD1,.,CASSHGSGQGLPSTDTQYF,TGTGCCAGCAGCCATGGCAGCGGACAGGGGCTTCCTAGCACAGATACGCAGTATTTT
TRBJ2-5,TRBV4-3,TRBD2,few,CASSQAAGGLETQYF,TGCGCCAGCAGCCAAGCGGCGGGGGGGCTTGAGACCCAGTACTTC
TRBJ1-1,TRBV29-1,.,.,CSVGLLKSNAEAFF,TGCAGCGTTGGATTGTTAAAGAGTAACGCTGAAGCTTTCTTT
TRBJ1-5,TRBV5-1,.,.,CASSLAGRGNQPQHF,TGCGCCAGCAGCTTGGCAGGCAGGGGAAATCAGCCCCAGCATTTT
TRBJ1-3,TRBV9,.,.,CASSTGGSGNTIYF,TGTGCCAGCAGCACAGGCGGTTCTGGAAACACCATATATTTT
TRBJ1-1,TRBV7-8,.,.,CASSLARTGTEAFF,TGTGCCAGCAGCTTAGCGAGGACGGGCACTGAAGCTTTCTTT
TRBJ2-5,TRBV4-2,.,.,CASSQGLGETQYF,TGTGCCAGCAGCCAGGGACTGGGGGAGACCCAGTACTTC
TRBJ1-1,TRBV9,.,.,CASSVDNGGVAFF,TGTGCCAGCAGCGTAGACAACGGTGGGGTAGCTTTCTTT
TRBJ2-2,TRBV6-1,TRBD2,.,CASSGLAGGAAGELFF,TGTGCCAGCAGTGGACTAGCGGGGGGCGCTGCCGGGGAGCTGTTTTTT
TRBJ1-1,TRBV9,TRBD1,.,CASSLYRGATEAFF,TGTGCCAGCAGCCTATACAGGGGAGCCACTGAAGCTTTCTTT
TRBJ1-2,TRBV5-4,TRBD1,.,CASSFTIQGALWEAGYTF,TGTGCCAGCAGCTTTACTATACAGGGGGCGCTATGGGAAGCTGGCTACACCTTC
TRBJ2-2,TRBV18,TRBD2,.,CASSPRSSGRYTGELFF,TGTGCCAGCTCACCACGATCTAGCGGGAGGTACACCGGGGAGCTGTTTTTT
TRBJ2-2,TRBV7-9,.,few,CASSLVHPTNTGELFF,TGTGCCAGCAGCTTAGTTCACCCGACGAACACCGGGGAGCTGTTTTTT
TRBJ1-2,TRBV11-2,.,.,CASSFLAYYGYTF,TGTGCCAGCAGCTTCCTAGCTTACTATGGCTACACCTTC
TRBJ1-6,TRBV20-1,.,.,CSARTSPLHF,TGCAGTGCTAGAACTTCACCCCTCCACTTT
TRBJ1-6,TRBV7-8,.,.,CASSPQVSSYNSPLHF,TGTGCCAGCAGCCCCCAAGTCAGCTCCTATAATTCACCCCTCCACTTT
TRBJ1-2,TRBV7-9,.,.,CASGRTASYTF,TGTGCCAGCGGCCGGACGGCTTCTTACACCTTC
TRBJ2-1,TRBV13,.,.,CASSWDGAVYNEQFF,TGTGCCAGCAGTTGGGACGGGGCGGTCTACAATGAGCAGTTCTTC
TRBJ1-5,TRBV11-2,TRBD1,.,CASSEQGSNQPQHF,TGTGCCAGCAGCGAACAGGGGAGCAATCAGCCCCAGCATTTT
TRBJ2-1,TRBV24-1,TRBD2,.,CATSVQAGTTQFF,TGTGCCACCAGTGTGCAAGCGGGAACGACCCAGTTCTTC
TRBJ1-3,TRBV19,.,.,CATSNPPIVGVGNTIYF,TGTGCCACCTCGAATCCCCCAATCGTGGGTGTTGGGAACACCATATATTTT
TRBJ1-6,TRBV4-3,TRBD1,.,CASSPAGTDNSPLHF,TGCGCCAGCAGCCCAGCCGGGACAGATAATTCACCCCTCCACTTT
TRBJ2-3,TRBV21-1,.,.,CASSKAGRDPRGDTQYF,TGTGCCAGCAGCAAAGCGGGGCGGGACCCCCGGGGAGATACGCAGTATTTT
TRBJ2-2,TRBV24-1,.,.,CATSVDTGELFF,TGTGCCACCAGTGTGGACACCGGGGAGCTGTTTTTT
TRBJ2-2,TRBV30,.,.,CAWSVVLANTGELFF,TGTGCCTGGAGTGTAGTACTAGCGAACACCGGGGAGCTGTTTTTT
TRBJ1-2,TRBV7-8,.,.,CASSLVQFGYGYTF,TGTGCCAGCAGCTTAGTCCAGTTTGGCTATGGCTACACCTTC
TRBJ2-5,TRBV9,TRBD2,.,CASSLNPGGLAGVRQETQYF,TGTGCCAGCAGCCTAAACCCTGGGGGACTAGCGGGAGTTCGCCAAGAGACCCAGTACTTC
TRBJ2-1,TRBV25-1,TRBD2,.,CASSELAGSSYNEQFF,TGTGCCAGCAGTGAACTAGCGGGGAGCTCCTACAATGAGCAGTTCTTC
TRBJ2-2,TRBV4-3,.,.,CASSQEAGNTGELFF,TGCGCCAGCAGCCAAGAGGCCGGGAACACCGGGGAGCTGTTTTTT
TRBJ1-2,TRBV7-2,.,.,CASSFFGGGDNYGYTF,TGTGCCAGCAGCTTCTTCGGGGGGGGCGATAACTATGGCTACACCTTC
TRBJ2-3,TRBV2,.,.,CASSFQLSNTDTQYF,TGTGCCAGCAGTTTTCAGCTATCTAACACAGATACGCAGTATTTT